A single sample is the source of the 2 T cell receptor beta chains below, sequenced in a study of molecular identifiers for immune sequencing clone quantification. TCRdb fed the PCR reads into MiXCR, producing one record per CDR3 protein. This table holds roughly 630,000 distinct CDR3 sequences, 25% found once. Sequencing used naive CD8+ T cells from blood, with Jurkat cell RNA spiked in. The subset here: FACS-sorted CD8+CD4-CCR7+CD45RA+ naive T cells. Receptors originate from a human donor in good health. Some libraries in this study had Jurkat cell RNA spiked in.

Many counts were recorded for this clonotype. V gene TRBV20-1 combines with J gene TRBJ1-1, with TRBD1 as a possible D gene (5 bases). The ends were cut back, 6 bases at V and 4 bases at J, with 12 bases in the middle. Germline V gene data show CDR1 as DFQATT and CDR2 as SNEGSKA (reference sequence). The CDR3 totals 12 residues. The CDR3 DNA sequence: TGCAGTGCACCGCAGGGCGGCACTGAAGCTTTCTTT. Translating it yields CSAPQGGTEAFF.

As for this clonotype: Since a much larger clone is just one base distant, this may be a read error. V is TRBV7-9 and J is TRBJ2-5, with 7 nucleotides matching TRBD1. The CDR3 sequence is 15 residues long. The V gene's germline CDR1 is SEHNR and CDR2 FQNEAQ (reference sequence). In DNA form, the CDR3 reads TGTGCCAGCTGCCCGAAGACAGGGTTAGGAGAGGCCCAGTACTTC. Translated, it gives CASCPKTGLGEAQYF.